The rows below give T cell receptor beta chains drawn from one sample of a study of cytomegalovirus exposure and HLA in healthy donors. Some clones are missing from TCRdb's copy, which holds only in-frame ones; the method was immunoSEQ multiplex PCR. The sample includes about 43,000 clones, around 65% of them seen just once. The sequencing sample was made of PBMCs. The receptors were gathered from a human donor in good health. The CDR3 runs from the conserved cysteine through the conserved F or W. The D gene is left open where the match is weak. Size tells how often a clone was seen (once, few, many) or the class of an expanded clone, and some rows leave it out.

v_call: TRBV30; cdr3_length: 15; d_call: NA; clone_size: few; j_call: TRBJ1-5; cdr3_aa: CAWSTGANSNQPQHF; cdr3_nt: TGTGCCTGGAGTACAGGAGCTAATAGCAATCAGCCCCAGCATTTT
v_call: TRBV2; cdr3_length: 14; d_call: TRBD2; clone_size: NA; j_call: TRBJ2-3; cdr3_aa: CASSGGGSTDTQYF; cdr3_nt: TGTGCCAGCTCCGGGGGGGGGAGCACAGATACGCAGTATTTT
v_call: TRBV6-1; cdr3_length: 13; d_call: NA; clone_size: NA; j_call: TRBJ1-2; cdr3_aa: CASSGGWWYGYTF; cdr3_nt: TGTGCCAGCAGTGGAGGCTGGTGGTATGGCTACACCTTC
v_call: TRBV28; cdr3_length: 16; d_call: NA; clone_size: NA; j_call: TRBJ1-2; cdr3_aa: CASSIQPGGSLYGYTF; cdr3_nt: TGTGCCAGCAGCATTCAACCCGGGGGGTCTCTCTATGGCTACACCTTC
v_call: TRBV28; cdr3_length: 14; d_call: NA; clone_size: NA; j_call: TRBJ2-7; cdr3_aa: CASSLVSGRDYRYF; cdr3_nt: TGTGCCAGCAGTCTCGTGAGTGGGAGAGACTACCGGTACTTC
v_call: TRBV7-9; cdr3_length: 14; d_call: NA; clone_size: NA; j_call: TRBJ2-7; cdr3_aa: CASSQTDRSYEQYF; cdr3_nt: TGTGCCAGCAGCCAAACAGACAGGTCCTACGAGCAGTACTTC
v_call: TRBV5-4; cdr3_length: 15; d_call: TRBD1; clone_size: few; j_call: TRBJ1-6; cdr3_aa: CASSSEPGQNSPLHF; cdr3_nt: TGTGCCAGCAGCTCCGAACCGGGACAGAATTCACCCCTCCACTTT
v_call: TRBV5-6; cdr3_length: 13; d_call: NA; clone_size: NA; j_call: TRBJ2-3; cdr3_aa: CASSSLVADTQYF; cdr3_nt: TGTGCCAGCAGCTCACTAGTCGCAGATACGCAGTATTTT
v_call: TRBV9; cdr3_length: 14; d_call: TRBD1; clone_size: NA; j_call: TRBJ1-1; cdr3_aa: CASSETGFYTEAFF; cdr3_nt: TGTGCCAGCAGCGAGACAGGGTTTTACACTGAAGCTTTCTTT
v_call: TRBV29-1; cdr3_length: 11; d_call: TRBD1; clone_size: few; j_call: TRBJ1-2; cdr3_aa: CSAGTDYGYTF; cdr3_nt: TGCAGCGCGGGGACAGACTATGGCTACACCTTC